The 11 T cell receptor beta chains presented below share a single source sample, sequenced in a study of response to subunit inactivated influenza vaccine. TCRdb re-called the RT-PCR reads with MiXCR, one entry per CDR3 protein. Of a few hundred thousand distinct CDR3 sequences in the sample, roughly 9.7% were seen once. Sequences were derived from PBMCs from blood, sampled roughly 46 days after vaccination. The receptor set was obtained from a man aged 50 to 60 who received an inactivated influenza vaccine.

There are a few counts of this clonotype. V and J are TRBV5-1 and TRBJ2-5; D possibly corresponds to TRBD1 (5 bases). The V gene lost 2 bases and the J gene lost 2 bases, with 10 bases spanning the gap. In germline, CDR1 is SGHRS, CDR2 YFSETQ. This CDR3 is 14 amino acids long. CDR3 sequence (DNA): TGCGCCAGCAGCTTTAGTAAGGGGCAAGAGACCCAGTACTTC. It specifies CASSFSKGQETQYF. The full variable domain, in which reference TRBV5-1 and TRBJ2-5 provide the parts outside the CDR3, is KAGVTQTPRYLIKTRGQQVTLSCSPISGHRSVSWYQQTPGQGLQFLFEYFSETQRNKGNFPGRFSGRQFSNSRSEMNVSTLELGDSALYLCASSFSKGQETQYFGPGTRLLVL.

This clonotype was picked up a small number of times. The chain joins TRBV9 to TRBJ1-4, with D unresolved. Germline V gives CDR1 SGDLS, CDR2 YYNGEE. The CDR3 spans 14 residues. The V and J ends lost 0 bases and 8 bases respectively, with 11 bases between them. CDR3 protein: CASSVGRGGEKLFF. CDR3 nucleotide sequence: TGTGCCAGCAGCGTAGGGAGAGGTGGCGAAAAACTGTTTTTT.

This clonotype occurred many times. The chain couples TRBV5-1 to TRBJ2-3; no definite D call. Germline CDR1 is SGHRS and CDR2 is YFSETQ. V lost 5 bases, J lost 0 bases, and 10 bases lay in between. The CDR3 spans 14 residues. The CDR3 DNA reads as TGCGCCAGCAGGGCGCAACCTAGCACAGATACGCAGTATTTT. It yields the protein CASRAQPSTDTQYF. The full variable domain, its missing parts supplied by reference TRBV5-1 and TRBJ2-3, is KAGVTQTPRYLIKTRGQQVTLSCSPISGHRSVSWYQQTPGQGLQFLFEYFSETQRNKGNFPGRFSGRQFSNSRSEMNVSTLELGDSALYLCASRAQPSTDTQYFGPGTRLTVL.

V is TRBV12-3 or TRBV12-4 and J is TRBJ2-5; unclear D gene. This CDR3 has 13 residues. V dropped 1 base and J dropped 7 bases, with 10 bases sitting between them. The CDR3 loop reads CASSLGDVVTQYF. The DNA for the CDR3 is TGTGCCAGCAGTTTAGGGGATGTCGTGACCCAGTACTTC.

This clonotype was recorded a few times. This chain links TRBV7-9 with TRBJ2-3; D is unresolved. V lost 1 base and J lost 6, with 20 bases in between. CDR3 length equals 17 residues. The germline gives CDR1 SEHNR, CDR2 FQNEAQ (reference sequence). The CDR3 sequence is CASSLGNGVANGDTQYF. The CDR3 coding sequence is TGTGCCAGCAGCTTAGGTAACGGCGTGGCAAATGGGGATACGCAGTATTTT.

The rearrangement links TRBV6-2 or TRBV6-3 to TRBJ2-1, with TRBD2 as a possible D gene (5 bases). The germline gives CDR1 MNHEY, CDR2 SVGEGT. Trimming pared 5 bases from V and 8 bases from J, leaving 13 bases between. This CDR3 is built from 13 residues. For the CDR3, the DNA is TGTGCCAGCAGTAATGACTACGTCCATGAGCAGTTCTTC. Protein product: CASSNDYVHEQFF.

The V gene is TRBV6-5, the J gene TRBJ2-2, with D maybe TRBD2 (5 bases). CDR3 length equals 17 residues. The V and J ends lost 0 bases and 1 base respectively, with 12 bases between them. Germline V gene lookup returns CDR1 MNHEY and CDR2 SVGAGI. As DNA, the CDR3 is TGTGCCAGCAGTTACTCGCGGACTTTCGAGAACACCGGGGAGCTGTTTTTT. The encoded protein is CASSYSRTFENTGELFF.

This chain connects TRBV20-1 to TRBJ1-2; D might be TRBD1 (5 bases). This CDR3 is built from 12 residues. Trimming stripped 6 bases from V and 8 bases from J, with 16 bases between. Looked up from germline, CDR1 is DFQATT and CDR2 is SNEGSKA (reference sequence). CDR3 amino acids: CSAGDFLGGYTF. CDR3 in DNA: TGCAGTGCCGGGGACTTTCTTGGGGGCTACACCTTC.

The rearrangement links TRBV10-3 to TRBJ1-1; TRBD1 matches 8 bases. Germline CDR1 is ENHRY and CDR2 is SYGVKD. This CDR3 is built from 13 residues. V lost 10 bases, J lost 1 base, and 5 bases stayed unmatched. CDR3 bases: TGTGCCACCAGGGGGCCACAGAACACTGAAGCTTTCTTT. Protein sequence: CATRGPQNTEAFF.

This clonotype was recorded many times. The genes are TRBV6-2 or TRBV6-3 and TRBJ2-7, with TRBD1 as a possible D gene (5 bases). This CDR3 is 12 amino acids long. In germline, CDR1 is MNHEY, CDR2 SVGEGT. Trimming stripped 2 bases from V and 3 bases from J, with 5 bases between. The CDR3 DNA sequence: TGTGCCAGCAGTTACACAGGCTACGAGCAGTACTTC. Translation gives CASSYTGYEQYF.

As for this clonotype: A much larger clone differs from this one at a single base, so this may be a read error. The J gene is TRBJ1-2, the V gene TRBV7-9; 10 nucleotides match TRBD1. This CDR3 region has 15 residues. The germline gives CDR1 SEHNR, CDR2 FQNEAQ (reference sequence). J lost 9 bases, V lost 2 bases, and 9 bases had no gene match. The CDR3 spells CASSLSPGQGNSYTF. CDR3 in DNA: TGTGCCAGCAGCTTATCACCGGGACAGGGGAACAGCTACACCTTC.